What follows are 19 T cell receptor beta chains derived from one specimen sequenced in a study of blood T cell repertoires in COVID-19. TCRdb's table, derived via immunoSEQ multiplex PCR, lists solely in-frame clones and lacks some. The sample carries 150,000 to 200,000 clones, 65% to 85% recorded once. The sequencing input was PBMCs or T cells enriched from blood (not recorded which). The receptor source for this set is a woman aged 55-70 years who had recovered from COVID-19.

The rearrangement uses TRBV5-1 and TRBJ1-3; 8 nucleotides match TRBD1. The V gene's germline CDR1 is SGHRS and CDR2 YFSETQ. V shed 0 bases, J shed 6 bases, and the junction held 5 bases outside the gene matches. The CDR3 spans 15 residues. The CDR3 loop reads CASSLVDREENTIYF. CDR3 in DNA: TGCGCCAGCAGCTTGGTGGACAGGGAGGAAAACACCATATATTTT.

The J gene is TRBJ1-4, the V gene TRBV5-1; 8 nucleotides line up with TRBD1. The CDR3 runs 13 residues. The germline gives CDR1 SGHRS, CDR2 YFSETQ. J lost 8 bases, V lost 4 bases, and 4 bases had no gene match. DNA for the CDR3: TGCGCCAGCAGCGAACGGACAGGGGAAAAACTGTTTTTT. This sequence encodes CASSERTGEKLFF. Combining the CDR3 with reference TRBV5-1 and TRBJ1-4 gives the whole variable domain KAGVTQTPRYLIKTRGQQVTLSCSPISGHRSVSWYQQTPGQGLQFLFEYFSETQRNKGNFPGRFSGRQFSNSRSEMNVSTLELGDSALYLCASSERTGEKLFFGSGTQLSVL.

The gene calls are TRBV14 and TRBJ1-5; unclear D gene. The CDR3 has 13 residues. Germline CDR1 is SGHDN and CDR2 is FVKESK. The V end was cut by 1 base, the J end by 7 bases, with 8 bases between. CDR3 region: CASSQGSRQPQHF. CDR3 DNA sequence: TGTGCCAGCAGCCAAGGATCGAGACAGCCCCAGCATTTT.

This sequence joins TRBV4-2 and TRBJ2-2, with 7 nucleotides matching TRBD1. Germline assignment: CDR1 LGHNA and CDR2 YNFKEQ. The junction had 5 bases not matched to a gene; V was cut back by 7 bases and J by 0 bases. CDR3 length: 15 amino acids. Here the CDR3 reads CASKTQGANTGELFF. CDR3 coding DNA: TGTGCCAGCAAAACCCAGGGGGCGAACACCGGGGAGCTGTTTTTT.

This clone appeared a single time. The rearrangement uses TRBV4-1 and TRBJ2-2, with 8 bases aligning to TRBD1. With V trimmed by 7 bases and J by 7 bases, 8 bases remained unmatched. The germline CDR1 and CDR2 sequences are MGHRA and YSYEKL. The CDR3 extends over 14 amino acids. The CDR3 DNA reads TGCGCCAGCACACCAGGGGGCAATGGCGGGGAGCTGTTTTTT. It is translated as CASTPGGNGGELFF.

The chain is built from TRBV6-5 and TRBJ1-6; D is unclear. V lost 7 bases to trimming and J lost 5 bases, with 9 bases between them. CDR3 size: 13 residues. The germline V gene encodes CDR1 MNHEY and CDR2 SVGAGI. The CDR3 reads CASKVENNSPLHF. DNA for the CDR3: TGTGCCAGCAAGGTGGAGAATAATTCACCCCTCCACTTT.

This clone appeared a single time. The chain carries TRBV5-4 and TRBJ1-1; D is possibly TRBD1 (5 bases). The V and J ends lost 0 bases and 1 base respectively, with 10 bases between them. The CDR3 covers 15 residues. Per germline, CDR1 SGHNT and CDR2 YYREEE (reference sequence). For the CDR3, the DNA is TGTGCCAGCAGCTTGGGGCCAGGGAAGAACACTGAAGCTTTCTTT. Translation: CASSLGPGKNTEAFF.

This chain uses TRBV28 with TRBJ1-2; D perhaps matches TRBD1 (6 bases). The CDR3 spans 15 residues. Trimming shortened V by 7 bases and J by 1 base, and 16 bases separated the two germline ends. Germline CDR1 is MDHEN and CDR2 is SYDVKM. CDR3 in DNA: TGTGCCAGCATCACCTCGGCAGGGGTTAACTATGGCTACACCTTC. Amino acid sequence: CASITSAGVNYGYTF.

The chain is built from TRBV28 and TRBJ2-7; 11 bases align to TRBD2. V was clipped by 6 bases and J by 4 bases; unmatched bases: 8. The CDR3 runs 15 residues. Per the germline V gene, CDR1 is MDHEN and CDR2 is SYDVKM. CDR3 protein: CASSSGTSGVYEQYF. In DNA form, the CDR3 reads TGTGCCAGCAGCTCCGGGACTAGCGGAGTTTACGAGCAGTACTTC.

The chain joins TRBV19 to TRBJ1-3, with 7 bases lining up with TRBD1. The CDR3 runs 15 residues. The germline V gene has CDR1 LNHDA and CDR2 SQIVND (reference sequence). V gave up 6 bases and J gave up 0 bases; unmatched junction bases: 5. The CDR3 DNA reads as TGTGCCAGTAGCCCTTGGACAGGCTCTGGAAACACCATATATTTT. This sequence encodes CASSPWTGSGNTIYF.

The J gene is TRBJ2-2, the V gene TRBV7-8; D gene ambiguous. With 5 bases removed from V and 8 bases from J, the gap between germline ends came to 9 bases. In germline, CDR1 is SGHVS, CDR2 FQNEAQ. CDR3 length: 12 amino acids. The CDR3 DNA follows: TGTGCCAGCAGCCCCTTAGTTGGGGAGCTGTTTTTT. This encodes CASSPLVGELFF. The complete variable domain, with remaining parts taken from reference TRBV7-8 and TRBJ2-2, reads GAGVSQSPRYKVAKRGQDVALRCDPISGHVSLFWYQQALGQGPEFLTYFQNEAQLDKSGLPSDRFFAERPEGSVSTLKIQRTQQEDSAVYLCASSPLVGELFFGEGSRLTVL.

This chain connects TRBV4-1 to TRBJ2-7; D uncertain. CDR3 size: 14 residues. V lost 2 bases to trimming and J lost 4 bases, with 12 bases between them. Germline V CDR1 and CDR2: MGHRA, YSYEKL. The CDR3 nucleotides read TGCGCCAGCAGCCAAAAAGTTTCTAGTTACGAGCAGTACTTC. Translating gives CASSQKVSSYEQYF.

This rearrangement joins TRBV6-5 to TRBJ1-2; 7 bases line up with TRBD1. With 6 bases clipped from V and 5 bases from J, the junction kept 9 bases outside the gene matches. This CDR3 region has 14 residues. The germline V gene encodes CDR1 MNHEY and CDR2 SVGAGI. The CDR3 spells CASRSLTGMYGYTF. As DNA, the CDR3 is TGTGCCAGCAGATCCCTGACAGGGATGTATGGCTACACCTTC.

The chain recombines TRBV10-3 with TRBJ1-1, with D possibly TRBD1 on 6 matching bases. Germline assignment: CDR1 ENHRY and CDR2 SYGVKD. V lost 5 bases and J lost 1, with 11 bases in between. The CDR3 consists of 14 residues. This CDR3 reads CAISSDRSNTEAFF. The CDR3 coding sequence is TGTGCCATCAGTTCTGACAGGTCGAACACTGAAGCTTTCTTT.

The chain employs TRBV29-1 and TRBJ2-5, with unresolved D. The V end was cut by 7 bases, the J end by 0 bases, with 15 bases between. Looked up from germline, CDR1 is SQVTM and CDR2 is ANQGSEA. This CDR3 has 14 residues. The CDR3 sequence: CSAGQRGNQETQYF. Written as DNA, the CDR3 is TGCAGCGCGGGCCAAAGAGGCAACCAAGAGACCCAGTACTTC. The entire variable domain, with the rest obtained from reference TRBV29-1 and TRBJ2-5, is as follows: SAVISQKPSRDICQRGTSLTIQCQVDSQVTMMFWYRQQPGQSLTLIATANQGSEATYESGFVIDKFPISRPNLTFSTLTVSNMSPEDSSIYLCSAGQRGNQETQYFGPGTRLLVL.

This CDR3 is CASSTQPSGANVLTF. As DNA, the CDR3 is TGCGCCAGCAGTACACAGCCCTCTGGGGCCAACGTCCTGACTTTC. The rearrangement links TRBV10-2 to TRBJ2-6; D is undetermined. Trimming pared 5 bases from V and 0 bases from J, leaving 8 bases between. The germline CDR1 and CDR2 sequences are WSHSY and SAAADI. This CDR3 spans 15 amino acids.

The chain is built from TRBV24-1 and TRBJ2-6; 7 bases are shared with TRBD1. Per germline, CDR1 KGHDR and CDR2 SFDVKD. V lost 3 bases and J lost 0; bases outside the gene matches: 10. CDR3 length: 19 residues. CDR3 coding DNA: TGTGCCACCAGTGATCCTGGGGGACAGCAAAGCTCTGGGGCCAACGTCCTGACTTTC. This sequence encodes CATSDPGGQQSSGANVLTF.

This chain links TRBV28 with TRBJ1-1; D call uncertain. The germline V gene has CDR1 MDHEN and CDR2 SYDVKM. V was shortened by 5 bases and J by 0 bases, with 7 bases between the two germline ends. The CDR3 sequence is 13 residues long. The CDR3 DNA reads as TGTGCCAGCAGTACCCGGGTGAACACTGAAGCTTTCTTT. This translates into CASSTRVNTEAFF.

The rearrangement uses TRBV29-1 and TRBJ2-7; TRBD1 agrees at 12 bases. V lost 0 bases and J lost 7; bases outside the gene matches: 13. The CDR3 is 17 amino acids. The V gene's germline CDR1 is SQVTM and CDR2 ANQGSEA. The CDR3 reads CSVEDGTGGIRADEQYF. The CDR3 DNA reads as TGCAGCGTTGAAGATGGGACAGGGGGCATTCGGGCTGATGAGCAGTACTTC.